The TCR beta chain under discussion was sequenced for a study of cytomegalovirus exposure and HLA in healthy donors. Study-level findings and limits: Cytomegalovirus-associated status was assigned to about 180 TCR beta chains. Based on reports, TCR beta sequences accurately predicted HLA-A and HLA-B alleles for most subjects.

Details on this clone: Its antigen is unidentified.

CDR3 size: 16 residues. CDR1 and CDR2 from the germline V gene are LGHNA and YNFKEQ. V lost 0 bases, J lost 3 bases, and 14 bases lay in between. The PCR employed 60 Vbeta primers together with 13 Jbeta primers. Authors' analysis steps: Later, roughly 86 million unique TCR beta chains were counted in an analysis, and some 10 million of them were shared. Sequenced by immunoSEQ multiplex PCR; TCRdb stores in-frame clones only, minus some. For V, J and clone size, that table is used; D and trimming come from the DNA. The table lists under 65,000 clones. The receptor's source is a woman in her twenties or thirties in good health and CMV-seropositive. J is TRBJ1-2 and V is TRBV4-2; D perhaps matches TRBD1 (6 bases). What was sequenced was PBMCs. The CDR3 sequence: CASSQDTGNLDYGYTF. In nucleotides, the CDR3 is TGTGCCAGCAGCCAAGACACAGGGAATCTGGACTATGGCTACACCTTC.